This TCR beta chain was recovered during a study of blood T cell dynamics during melanoma immunotherapy. The overall study: Metastatic melanoma patients received first-line pembrolizumab or nivolumab plus ipilimumab.

This clone was observed a single time. Antigen specificity is unknown. Every bulk PBMC sample received the same 350 ng of DNA. This table comes from immunoSEQ multiplex PCR, and its TCRdb copy is limited to in-frame clones, with some not included. The sample records 13,000 or so clones, about 90% being singletons. V dropped 5 bases and J dropped 5; count of bases not matched to a gene: 4. This CDR3 has 15 amino acids. Germline V gene data show CDR1 as SEHNR and CDR2 as FQNEAQ (reference sequence). The time point denotes: pre-treatment baseline. Study-level findings and limits: The study could not tell melanoma-specific clones from general immune activation.

The sample in question was blood, obtained from a patient treated with checkpoint blockade. This rearrangement joins TRBV7-9 to TRBJ2-3, with TRBD2 matching over 13 bases. The receptor's source is a human donor with melanoma. DNA of the CDR3: TGTGCCAGCAGCGCGGGACTAGCGGGAAGAGATACGCAGTATTTT. This translates into CASSAGLAGRDTQYF.